The rows below give T cell receptor beta chains drawn from one sample of a study of OX40 agonist ivuxolimab in advanced cancers. Using immunoSEQ multiplex PCR, the repertoire was profiled, and TCRdb retains in-frame clones only, with some absent. The repertoire includes some 20,000 clones, around four fifths of them detected once, and approximately 14% sits in the top ten. Material: CD4+ or CD8+ T cells sorted from blood, obtained in a trial of the OX40 agonist ivuxolimab. The origin of the receptors is an adult with an advanced solid tumor such as melanoma, head and neck, liver or kidney cancer. Each CDR3 is given with its conserved first and last residue. D genes are given only for firm matches. Expanded clones are given a class, and other clones once, few, many or no size at all.

cdr3_nt | cdr3_aa | j_call | v_call | clone_size | d_call
TGTGCCAGCAGCTTGCCGGGAATATTGAACACTGAAGCTTTCTTT | CASSLPGILNTEAFF | TRBJ1-1 | TRBV5-8 | . | .
TGTGCCAGCAGCGTAGGGCCTCCCGTTGACAGGTCTTTTGGAAACACCATATATTTT | CASSVGPPVDRSFGNTIYF | TRBJ1-3 | TRBV9 | . | .
TGCGCCAGCAGCCAAGACCCGAGCGGGGGAACCGGGGAGCTGTTTTTT | CASSQDPSGGTGELFF | TRBJ2-2 | TRBV4-3 | . | TRBD2
TGCGCCAGCAGCCAAGATTCCCAGGGCTACGAGCAGTACTTC | CASSQDSQGYEQYF | TRBJ2-7 | TRBV4-3 | . | .
TGTGCCAGCAGTTTCGCCGGGGACTTGTTCTACAATGAGCAGTTCTTC | CASSFAGDLFYNEQFF | TRBJ2-1 | TRBV6-5 | . | .
TGCGCCAGCAGCTTGGATGGGGGGCCCCCCTACGAGCAGTACTTC | CASSLDGGPPYEQYF | TRBJ2-7 | TRBV5-1 | few | .
TGCGCCAGCAGCCCCGAGGGGGGCGTTACTGAAGCTTTCTTT | CASSPEGGVTEAFF | TRBJ1-1 | TRBV5-1 | . | .
TGTGCCAGCAGCGTAGGGCCCACCAGCCAAGAGACCCAGTACTTC | CASSVGPTSQETQYF | TRBJ2-5 | TRBV9 | few | .
TGTGCCAGCAGCCAAGCGCAGGGGGTTCGTACTGAAGCTTTCTTT | CASSQAQGVRTEAFF | TRBJ1-1 | TRBV14 | . | TRBD1
TGTGCCAGCAGTGAAGGGAGGAACACTGAAGCTTTCTTT | CASSEGRNTEAFF | TRBJ1-1 | TRBV2 | . | .
TGTGCCACCAGCAGAGCAGAATACACTGAAGCTTTCTTT | CATSRAEYTEAFF | TRBJ1-1 | TRBV15 | . | .
TGTGCCAGCAGCTACCCCCTAGCGGGGCCCCTCTACGAGCAGTACTTC | CASSYPLAGPLYEQYF | TRBJ2-7 | TRBV13 | . | TRBD2
TGTGCCAGCAGTTACACAGGGGCAACTGAAGCTTTCTTT | CASSYTGATEAFF | TRBJ1-1 | TRBV6-6 | . | TRBD1
TGCGCCAGCAGCCAAGTCCCAGGGCCCTCCTACGAGCAGTACTTC | CASSQVPGPSYEQYF | TRBJ2-7 | TRBV4-3 | . | .
TGTGCCAGCAGTCTGAGCGGCGGGACCAAAAACATTCAGTACTTC | CASSLSGGTKNIQYF | TRBJ2-4 | TRBV27 | once | .
TGTGCCAGTACGTCTGGACAGGGCTCCTACGAGCAGTACTTC | CASTSGQGSYEQYF | TRBJ2-7 | TRBV19 | few | TRBD1
TGTGCCAGCAGCTTAGCGGGGAGCCTGTACGAGCAGTACTTC | CASSLAGSLYEQYF | TRBJ2-7 | TRBV7-6 | . | .
TGTGCCAGCAGCCAGGACAGGGGATACATGAACACTGAAGCTTTCTTT | CASSQDRGYMNTEAFF | TRBJ1-1 | TRBV14 | . | TRBD1
TGTGCCACCAGCGTCGACAGGGTGGGCACTGAAGCTTTCTTT | CATSVDRVGTEAFF | TRBJ1-1 | TRBV15 | . | TRBD1
TGTGCCAGCAGCTTTTGGGGACTAGGAAGTTTAAATGAGCAGTTCTTC | CASSFWGLGSLNEQFF | TRBJ2-1 | TRBV5-6 | once | TRBD2
TGTGCCAGCCGAACGGGGGGCACCCAGAGCAATGAGCAGTTCTTC | CASRTGGTQSNEQFF | TRBJ2-1 | TRBV27 | once | .
TGTGCCAGCAGCTACATAGCGGGGGGGCTTGGAGATACGCAGTATTTT | CASSYIAGGLGDTQYF | TRBJ2-3 | TRBV7-6 | . | TRBD2
TGTGCCAGCAGCGCCTTAAACAATGAGCAGTTCTTC | CASSALNNEQFF | TRBJ2-1 | TRBV7-2 | . | .
TGTGCCACCAGCAGTCGGACGAACACTGAAGCTTTCTTT | CATSSRTNTEAFF | TRBJ1-1 | TRBV15 | medium-sized | .